The sequence of this T cell receptor (beta chain) was determined in a study of blood T cell repertoires in COVID-19. Across the study: T cells, B-cell-depleted T cells, or PBMCs supplied cDNA or gDNA.

Participants had their cohort set by participant-reported clinical history. This table comes from immunoSEQ multiplex PCR, and its TCRdb copy is limited to in-frame clones, with some not included. The sample records roughly 340,000 clones, around 87% being singletons. The TCR originated in a man aged 35-49 years in a cohort exposed to, infected with or recovered from COVID-19 (not recorded which). The sequenced sample consisted of PBMCs or T cells enriched from blood (not recorded which).

CDR3 in DNA: TGTGCCAGCAGCCGAGCCTACAGGGGAAGTCCAGGTGAAGCTTTCTTT. It encodes CASSRAYRGSPGEAFF. The chain recombines TRBV9 with TRBJ1-1; 7 bases map to TRBD1. The CDR3 has 16 residues. V lost 4 bases to trimming and J lost 7 bases; unmatched junction nucleotides: 16. Per germline, CDR1 SGDLS and CDR2 YYNGEE.